Below are 10 T cell receptor beta chains sequenced from a single sample in a study of blood T cell repertoires in COVID-19. The repertoire was sequenced with immunoSEQ multiplex PCR; TCRdb's copy has only in-frame clones and lacks some. The repertoire includes approximately 530,000 clones, roughly 91% of them detected once, and less than 9.5% sits in the top ten. The specimen sequenced was peripheral blood. These receptors were obtained from a woman aged 50 to 65 with COVID-19, enrolled during active disease.

In this sample, this clone turned up a few times. The chain combines TRBV3-1 (or the pseudogene TRBV3-2) with TRBJ1-5; D gene uncertain. The CDR3 is 14 amino acids. V was clipped by 3 bases and J by 3 bases, with 9 bases between them. Germline lookup yields CDR1 LGHDT and CDR2 YNNKEL (reference sequence). CDR3 sequence (DNA): TGTGCCAGCAGCCACTCGGGAGACAATCAGCCCCAGCATTTT. It is translated as CASSHSGDNQPQHF.

Here the CDR3 reads CASSFTSQANTGELFF. CDR3 coding DNA: TGCGCCAGCAGCTTTACTTCGCAGGCGAACACCGGGGAGCTGTTTTTT. This chain uses TRBV5-1 with TRBJ2-2; D is undetermined. The CDR3 extends over 16 amino acids. Germline assignment: CDR1 SGHRS and CDR2 YFSETQ. V was clipped by 2 bases and J by 0 bases, with 11 bases between them. The complete variable domain, with remaining parts taken from reference TRBV5-1 and TRBJ2-2, reads KAGVTQTPRYLIKTRGQQVTLSCSPISGHRSVSWYQQTPGQGLQFLFEYFSETQRNKGNFPGRFSGRQFSNSRSEMNVSTLELGDSALYLCASSFTSQANTGELFFGEGSRLTVL.

This sequence joins TRBV19 and TRBJ1-1, with 8 bases that match TRBD1. The CDR3 has 14 amino acids. CDR1 LNHDA and CDR2 SQIVND come from the germline V gene (reference sequence). V was pared by 3 bases and J by 3 bases, with 3 bases of the junction left unmatched. In DNA form, the CDR3 reads TGTGCCAGTAGTATCCCAGGGGGCGACACTGAAGCTTTCTTT. It is translated as CASSIPGGDTEAFF.

V and J are TRBV20-1 and TRBJ1-1; unclear D gene. The CDR3 spans 11 residues. From germline, CDR1 is DFQATT and CDR2 SNEGSKA (reference sequence). CDR3 loop: CRASGNTEAFF. Written as DNA, the CDR3 is TGCAGAGCCAGCGGTAACACTGAAGCTTTCTTT.

V gene TRBV6-5 combines with J gene TRBJ1-2, with D perhaps TRBD1 (6 bases). V dropped 7 bases and J dropped 7 bases, with 19 bases sitting between them. The CDR3 has 14 residues. CDR1 is MNHEY and CDR2 is SVGAGI in the germline V gene. The CDR3 here is CASTSTGILFGYTF. In nucleotides, the CDR3 is TGTGCCAGCACCTCAACAGGGATCCTCTTTGGCTACACCTTC.

This clone was recorded a few times. This sequence joins TRBV3-1 (or the pseudogene TRBV3-2) and TRBJ2-2, with TRBD1 matching 7 bases. Germline V CDR1 and CDR2: LGHDT, YNNKEL (reference sequence). J was trimmed by 6 bases and V by 3 bases; bases with no gene match: 7. The CDR3 length is 15 residues. Here the CDR3 reads CASSQGRGIAGELFF. Written as DNA, the CDR3 is TGTGCCAGCAGCCAGGGCAGGGGGATAGCCGGGGAGCTGTTTTTT.

The rearrangement uses TRBV7-8 and TRBJ2-2, with D possibly TRBD2 on 5 matching bases. Germline CDR1 reads SGHVS; CDR2 reads FQNEAQ. CDR3 length equals 15 residues. Trimming stripped 1 base from V and 6 bases from J, with 12 bases between. The CDR3 reads CASSLVPLASGELFF. The CDR3 nucleotides are TGTGCCAGCAGCTTAGTCCCGCTAGCCTCCGGGGAGCTGTTTTTT.

The gene calls are TRBV19 and TRBJ2-2; tentatively, D is TRBD1 (5 bases). Trimming shortened V by 5 bases and J by 4 bases, and 8 bases separated the two germline ends. This CDR3 contains 13 residues. Germline V CDR1 and CDR2: LNHDA, SQIVND (reference sequence). The CDR3, as DNA: TGTGCCAGTAGTCCCCAGGGCACCGGGGAGCTGTTTTTT. The encoded protein is CASSPQGTGELFF. The complete variable domain, with remaining parts taken from reference TRBV19 and TRBJ2-2, reads DGGITQSPKYLFRKEGQNVTLSCEQNLNHDAMYWYRQDPGQGLRLIYYSQIVNDFQKGDIAEGYSVSREKKESFPLTVTSAQKNPTAFYLCASSPQGTGELFFGEGSRLTVL.

The chain carries TRBV5-8 and TRBJ1-3; unclear D gene. Germline values: CDR1 SGHTS, CDR2 YDEGEE. The V end was cut by 3 bases, the J end by 4 bases, with 11 bases between. CDR3 length: 14 amino acids. The CDR3 bases are TGTGCCAGCAGCTCTGGAACAGTAGGAAACACCATATATTTT. Translating it yields CASSSGTVGNTIYF.

The chain links TRBV19 to TRBJ2-7; 7 nucleotides agree with TRBD2. Germline lookup yields CDR1 LNHDA and CDR2 SQIVND (reference sequence). Unmatched junction bases numbered 11, after V lost 6 bases and J lost 6 bases. This CDR3 is 14 amino acids long. DNA of the CDR3: TGTGCCAGTAGCGCCAAGGGGACTACCCTCGAGCAGTACTTC. Its protein product is CASSAKGTTLEQYF. Full variable domain (remainder filled in from reference TRBV19 and TRBJ2-7): DGGITQSPKYLFRKEGQNVTLSCEQNLNHDAMYWYRQDPGQGLRLIYYSQIVNDFQKGDIAEGYSVSREKKESFPLTVTSAQKNPTAFYLCASSAKGTTLEQYFGPGTRLTVT.